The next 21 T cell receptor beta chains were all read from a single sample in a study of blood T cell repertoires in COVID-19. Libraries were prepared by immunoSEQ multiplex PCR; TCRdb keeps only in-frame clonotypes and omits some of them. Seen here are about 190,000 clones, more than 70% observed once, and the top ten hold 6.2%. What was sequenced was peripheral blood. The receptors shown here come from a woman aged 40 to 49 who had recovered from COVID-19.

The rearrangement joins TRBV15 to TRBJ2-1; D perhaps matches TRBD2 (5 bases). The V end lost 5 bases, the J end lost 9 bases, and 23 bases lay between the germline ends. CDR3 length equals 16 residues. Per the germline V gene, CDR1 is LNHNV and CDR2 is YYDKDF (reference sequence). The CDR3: CATSDEKWTSDPEQFF. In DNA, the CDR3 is TGTGCCACCAGCGACGAAAAGTGGACTTCCGACCCTGAGCAGTTCTTC.

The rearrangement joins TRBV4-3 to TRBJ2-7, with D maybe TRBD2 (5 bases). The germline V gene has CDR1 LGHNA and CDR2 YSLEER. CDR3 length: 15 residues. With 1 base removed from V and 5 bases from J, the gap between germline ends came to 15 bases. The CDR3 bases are TGCGCCAGCAGCCAAGGGAGAGGGATCCCCCACGAGCAGTACTTC. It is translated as CASSQGRGIPHEQYF.

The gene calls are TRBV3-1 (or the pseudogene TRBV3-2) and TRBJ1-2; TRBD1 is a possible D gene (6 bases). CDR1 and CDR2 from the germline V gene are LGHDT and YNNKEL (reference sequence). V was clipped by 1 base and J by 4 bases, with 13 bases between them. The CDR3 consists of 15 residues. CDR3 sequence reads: CASSQAIGQIYGYTF. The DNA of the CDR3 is TGTGCCAGCAGCCAAGCCATCGGACAGATCTATGGCTACACCTTC.

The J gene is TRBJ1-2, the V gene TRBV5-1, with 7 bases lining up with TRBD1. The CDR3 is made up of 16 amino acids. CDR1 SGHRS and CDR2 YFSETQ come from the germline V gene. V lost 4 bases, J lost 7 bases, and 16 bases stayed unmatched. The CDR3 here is CASSKIDRVFSSGYTF. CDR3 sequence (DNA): TGCGCCAGCAGCAAGATCGACAGGGTTTTTTCTAGTGGCTACACCTTC.

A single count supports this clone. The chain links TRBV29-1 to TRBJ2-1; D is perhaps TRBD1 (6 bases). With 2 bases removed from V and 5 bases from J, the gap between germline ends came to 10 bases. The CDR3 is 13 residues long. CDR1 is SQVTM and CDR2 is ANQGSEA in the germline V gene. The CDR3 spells CSVEWAGDNEQFF. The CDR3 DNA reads TGCAGCGTTGAATGGGCAGGGGACAATGAGCAGTTCTTC.

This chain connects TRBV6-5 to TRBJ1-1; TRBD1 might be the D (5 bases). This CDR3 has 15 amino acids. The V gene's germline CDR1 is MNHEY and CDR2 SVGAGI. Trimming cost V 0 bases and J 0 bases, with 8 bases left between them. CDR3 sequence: CASSYSRQMNTEAFF. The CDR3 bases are TGTGCCAGCAGTTACTCGAGACAGATGAACACTGAAGCTTTCTTT.

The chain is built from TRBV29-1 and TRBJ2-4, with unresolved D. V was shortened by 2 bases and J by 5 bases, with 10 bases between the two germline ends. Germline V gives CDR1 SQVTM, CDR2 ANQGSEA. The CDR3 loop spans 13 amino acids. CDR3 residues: CSVERLAENIQYF. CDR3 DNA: TGCAGCGTTGAAAGGTTGGCGGAAAACATTCAGTACTTC.

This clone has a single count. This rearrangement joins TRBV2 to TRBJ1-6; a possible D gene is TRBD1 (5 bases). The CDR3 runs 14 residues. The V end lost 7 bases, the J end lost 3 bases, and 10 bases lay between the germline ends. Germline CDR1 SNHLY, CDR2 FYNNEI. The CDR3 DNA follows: TGTGCCAGCACCACGGACAACTATAATTCACCCCTCCACTTT. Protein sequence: CASTTDNYNSPLHF.

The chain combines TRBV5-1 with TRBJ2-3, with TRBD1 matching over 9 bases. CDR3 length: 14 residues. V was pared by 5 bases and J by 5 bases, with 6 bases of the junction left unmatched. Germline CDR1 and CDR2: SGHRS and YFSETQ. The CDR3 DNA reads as TGCGCCAGCAGAGCGGGACAGGGTGAAGATACGCAGTATTTT. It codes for CASRAGQGEDTQYF.

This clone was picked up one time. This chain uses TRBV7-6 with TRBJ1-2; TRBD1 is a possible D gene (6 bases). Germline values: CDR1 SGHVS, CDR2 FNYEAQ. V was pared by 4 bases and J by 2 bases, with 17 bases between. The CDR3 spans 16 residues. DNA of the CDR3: TGTGCCAGCAGCTCCTCCTTAACCGACAGGAACTATGGCTACACCTTC. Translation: CASSSSLTDRNYGYTF.

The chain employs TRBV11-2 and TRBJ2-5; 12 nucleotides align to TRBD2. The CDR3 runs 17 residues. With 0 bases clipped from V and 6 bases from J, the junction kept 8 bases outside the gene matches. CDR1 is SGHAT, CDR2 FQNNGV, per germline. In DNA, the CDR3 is TGTGCCAGCAGCTTAGATCTAAAGACTAGCGGGAGACAGACCCAGTACTTC. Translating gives CASSLDLKTSGRQTQYF.

CDR3 sequence (DNA): TGTGCCAGCAGCTTAGGACTAAGGACTGAAGCTTTCTTT. It codes for CASSLGLRTEAFF. The J gene is TRBJ1-1, the V gene TRBV7-2; no reliable D call. Trimming stripped 1 base from V and 5 bases from J, with 8 bases between. The CDR3 spans 13 residues. CDR1 and CDR2 from the germline V gene are SGHTA and FQGNSA.

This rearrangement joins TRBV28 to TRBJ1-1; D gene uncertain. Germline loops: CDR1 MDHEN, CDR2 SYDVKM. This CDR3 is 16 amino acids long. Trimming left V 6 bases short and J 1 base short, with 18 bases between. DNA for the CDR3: TGTGCCAGCAGCCCCTCCGAAGCCACTAAGAACACTGAAGCTTTCTTT. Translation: CASSPSEATKNTEAFF.

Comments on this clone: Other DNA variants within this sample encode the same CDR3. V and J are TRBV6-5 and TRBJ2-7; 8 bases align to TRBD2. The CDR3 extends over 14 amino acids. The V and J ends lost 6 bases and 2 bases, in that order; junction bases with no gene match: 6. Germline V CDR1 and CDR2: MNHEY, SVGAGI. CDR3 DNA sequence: TGTGCCAGCAGGACGGGAGCGGGAGCCTACGAGCAGTACTTC. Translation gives CASRTGAGAYEQYF.

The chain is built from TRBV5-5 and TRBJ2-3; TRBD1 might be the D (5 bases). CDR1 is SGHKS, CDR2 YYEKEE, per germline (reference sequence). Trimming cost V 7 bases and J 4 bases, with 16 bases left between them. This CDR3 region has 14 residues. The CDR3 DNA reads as TGTGCCAGCCGGGCAGGGTCCCTTGCAGATACGCAGTATTTT. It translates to CASRAGSLADTQYF.

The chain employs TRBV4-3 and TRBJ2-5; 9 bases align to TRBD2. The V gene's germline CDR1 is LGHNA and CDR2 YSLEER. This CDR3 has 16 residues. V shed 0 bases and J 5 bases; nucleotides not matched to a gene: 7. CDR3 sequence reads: CASSQEGVAGEETQYF. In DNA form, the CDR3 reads TGCGCCAGCAGCCAAGAGGGAGTAGCGGGAGAGGAGACCCAGTACTTC.

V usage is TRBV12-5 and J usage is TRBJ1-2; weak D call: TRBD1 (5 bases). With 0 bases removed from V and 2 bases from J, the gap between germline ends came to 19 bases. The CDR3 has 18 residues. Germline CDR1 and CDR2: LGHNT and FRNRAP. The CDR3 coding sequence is TGTGCTAGTGGTTTGGTACGTGCTTCAACGAGGACAAACTATGGCTACACCTTC. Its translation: CASGLVRASTRTNYGYTF.

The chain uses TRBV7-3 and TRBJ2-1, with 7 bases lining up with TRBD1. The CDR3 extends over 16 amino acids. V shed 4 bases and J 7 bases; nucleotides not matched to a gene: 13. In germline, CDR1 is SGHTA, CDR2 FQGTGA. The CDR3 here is CASSSGTGDFYNEQFF. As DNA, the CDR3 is TGTGCCAGCAGCTCCGGAACAGGGGATTTTTATAATGAGCAGTTCTTC. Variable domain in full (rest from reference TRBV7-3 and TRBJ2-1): GAGVSQTPSNKVTEKGKYVELRCDPISGHTALYWYRQSLGQGPEFLIYFQGTGAADDSGLPNDRFFAVRPEGSVSTLKIQRTERGDSAVYLCASSSGTGDFYNEQFFGPGTRLTVL.

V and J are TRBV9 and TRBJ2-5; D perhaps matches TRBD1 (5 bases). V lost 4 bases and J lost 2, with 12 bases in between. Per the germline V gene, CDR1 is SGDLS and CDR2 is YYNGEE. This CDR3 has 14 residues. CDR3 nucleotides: TGTGCCAGCAGCCGACAGTCACAACAAGAGACCCAGTACTTC. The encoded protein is CASSRQSQQETQYF.

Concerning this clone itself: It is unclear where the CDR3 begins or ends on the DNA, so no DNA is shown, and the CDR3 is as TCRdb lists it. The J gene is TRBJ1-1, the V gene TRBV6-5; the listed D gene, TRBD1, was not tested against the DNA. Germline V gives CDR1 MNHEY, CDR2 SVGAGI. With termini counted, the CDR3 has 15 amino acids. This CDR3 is CASSSSTGGNTEAFF.

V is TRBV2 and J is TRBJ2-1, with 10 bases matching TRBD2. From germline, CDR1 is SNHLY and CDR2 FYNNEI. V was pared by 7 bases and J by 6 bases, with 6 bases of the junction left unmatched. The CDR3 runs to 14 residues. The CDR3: CASIGSGRANEQFF. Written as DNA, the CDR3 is TGTGCCAGCATAGGGAGCGGGAGGGCCAATGAGCAGTTCTTC. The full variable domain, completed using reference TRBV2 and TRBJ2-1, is EPEVTQTPSHQVTQMGQEVILRCVPISNHLYFYWYRQILGQKVEFLVSFYNNEISEKSEIFDDQFSVERPDGSNFTLKIRSTKLEDSAMYFCASIGSGRANEQFFGPGTRLTVL.